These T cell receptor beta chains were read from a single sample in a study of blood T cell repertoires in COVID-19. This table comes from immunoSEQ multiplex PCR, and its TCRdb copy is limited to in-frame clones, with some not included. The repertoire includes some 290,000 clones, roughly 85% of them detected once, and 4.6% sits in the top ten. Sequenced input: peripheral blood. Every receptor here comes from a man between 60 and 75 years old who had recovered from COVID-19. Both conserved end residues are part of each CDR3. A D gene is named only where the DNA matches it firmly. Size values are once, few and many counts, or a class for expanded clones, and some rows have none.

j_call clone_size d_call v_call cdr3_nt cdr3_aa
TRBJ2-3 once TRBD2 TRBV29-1 TGCAGCGTTGGTCTAGCGGGGCGCACAGATACGCAGTATTTT CSVGLAGRTDTQYF
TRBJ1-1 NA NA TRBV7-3 TGTGCCAGCAGCTCCTCCAGGGGCGCAACTGAAGCTTTCTTT CASSSSRGATEAFF
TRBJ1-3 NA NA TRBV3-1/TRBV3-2 TGTGCCAGCAGCCAAGGGCCTTCTGGAAACACCATATATTTT CASSQGPSGNTIYF
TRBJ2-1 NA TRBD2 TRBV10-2 TGCGCCAGCAGTGGTCTAGCGGGAGGCAATGAGCAGTTCTTC CASSGLAGGNEQFF
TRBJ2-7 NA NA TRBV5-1 TGCGCCAGCAGCCGTACCGGGGGTCCGTACTACGAGCAGTACTTC CASSRTGGPYYEQYF
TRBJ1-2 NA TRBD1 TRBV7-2 TGTGCCAGCAGCTTCGGGACAGGGCGACCTAACTATGGCTACACCTTC CASSFGTGRPNYGYTF
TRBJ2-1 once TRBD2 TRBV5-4 TGTGCCAGCAGCTTGTACGGGACTAGCGGGAGGAATGAGCAGTTCTTC CASSLYGTSGRNEQFF
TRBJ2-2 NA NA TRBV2 TGTGCCAGCAGAAAGGGGGGGGTCCAGGGTCGCACCGGGGAGCTGTTTTTT CASRKGGVQGRTGELFF
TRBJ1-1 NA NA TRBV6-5 TGTGCCAGCTGTTCGGTGACAGGGAACACTGAAGCTTTCTTT CASCSVTGNTEAFF
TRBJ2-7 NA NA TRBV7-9 TGTGCCAGCAGCCACAGGGAGTCCTACGAGCAGTACTTC CASSHRESYEQYF
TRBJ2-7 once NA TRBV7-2 TGTGCCAGCAGCTTAAATGTCAGGATAGGGGGAATGGGGTACGAGCAGTACTTC CASSLNVRIGGMGYEQYF
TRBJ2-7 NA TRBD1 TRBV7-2 TGTGCCAGCAGCTTAGAAAGGACAGGGATGGGGTACGAGCAGTACTTC CASSLERTGMGYEQYF
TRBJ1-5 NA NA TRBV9 TGTGCCAGCAGCGCCTGGGGGGGTGACCAGCCCCAGCATTTT CASSAWGGDQPQHF
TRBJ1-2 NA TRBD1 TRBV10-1 TGCGCCATGAGGGGGCAGGTCGTTTACGGCTACACCTTC CAMRGQVVYGYTF
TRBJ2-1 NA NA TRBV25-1 TGTGCCAGCAGTGAGGGGCTGGACGAGCAGTTCTTC CASSEGLDEQFF
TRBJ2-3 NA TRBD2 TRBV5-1 TGCGCCAGCAGCCCAACCCCCACTAGCGGCCCCCGTTTAGATACGCAGTATTTT CASSPTPTSGPRLDTQYF
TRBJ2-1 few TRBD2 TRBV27 TGTGCCAGCAGGCCGGGACTAGGTGCGGATGAGCAGTTCTTC CASRPGLGADEQFF
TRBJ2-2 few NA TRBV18 TGTGCCAGCTCACCCAAGCAAGTAACCGGGGAGCTGTTTTTT CASSPKQVTGELFF
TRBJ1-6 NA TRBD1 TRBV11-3 TGTGCCAGCAGCTTATTACAGGGACAGGCTAGTGTTGGCTATAATTCACCCCTCCACTTT CASSLLQGQASVGYNSPLHF
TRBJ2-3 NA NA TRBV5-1 TGCGCCAGCAGCTTGGGGCGGACTAGCACAGATACGCAGTATTTT CASSLGRTSTDTQYF
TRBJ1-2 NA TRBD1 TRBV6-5 TGTGCCAGCAGGGACAGGGGGCGAATCTATGGCTACACCTTC CASRDRGRIYGYTF
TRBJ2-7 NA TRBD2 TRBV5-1 TGCGCCAGCAGCGTCAGCGGGGGAATGTCAACACCACCCTACGAGCAGTACTTC CASSVSGGMSTPPYEQYF
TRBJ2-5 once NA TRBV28 TGTGCCAGCAGTTTATTACAGGGCTTGGAGACCCAGTACTTC CASSLLQGLETQYF
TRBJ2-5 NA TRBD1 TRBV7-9 TGTGCCAGCAGCTTGGGACAGCTTCAAGAGACCCAGTACTTC CASSLGQLQETQYF
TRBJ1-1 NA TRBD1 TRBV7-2 TGTGCCAGCAGCTTTCGACAGGGTATTCGGAACACTGAAGCTTTCTTT CASSFRQGIRNTEAFF
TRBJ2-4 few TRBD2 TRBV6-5 TGTGCCAGCAGTACACTAGCGGGAGGAAACATTCAGTACTTC CASSTLAGGNIQYF
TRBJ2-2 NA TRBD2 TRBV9 TGTGCCAGCAGCGTAGTAGCGGGGGGTCGAGGCGGGGAGCTGTTTTTT CASSVVAGGRGGELFF
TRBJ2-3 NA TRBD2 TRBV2 TGTGCCAGCAGTGAGTCCGGGACTAGCGGCTTTAGCACAGATACGCAGTATTTT CASSESGTSGFSTDTQYF
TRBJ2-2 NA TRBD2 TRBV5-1 TGCGCCAGCAGCTTGGAGGGCGGGAGGGCAAACACCGGGGAGCTGTTTTTT CASSLEGGRANTGELFF
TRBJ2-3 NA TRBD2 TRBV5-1 TGCGCCAGCAGCTTGGCGGGACTACCTATCACCACAGATACGCAGTATTTT CASSLAGLPITTDTQYF
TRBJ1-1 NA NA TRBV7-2 TGTGCCAGCAGCTTAGACCAGGTTGGGGGGGGCACTGAAGCTTTCTTT CASSLDQVGGGTEAFF
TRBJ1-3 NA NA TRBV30 TGTGCCTGGACCGGGCGGGCTTCTGGAAACACCATATATTTT CAWTGRASGNTIYF
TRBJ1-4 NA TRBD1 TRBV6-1 TGTGCCAGCAGTGAGGAACAGGGGCTAGAAAAACTGTTTTTT CASSEEQGLEKLFF
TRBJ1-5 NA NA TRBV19 TGTGCCAGTCAGTTAACGGGGGGGGTGAGCAATCAGCCCCAGCATTTT CASQLTGGVSNQPQHF
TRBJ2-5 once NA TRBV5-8 TGTGCCAGCAGCTTGAGGCGGGACCAGTACTTC CASSLRRDQYF
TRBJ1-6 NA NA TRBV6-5 TGTGCCAGCAGTTACGACTCTTCATCACCCCTCCACTTT CASSYDSSSPLHF
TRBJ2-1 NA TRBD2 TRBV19 TGTGCCACAACACTAGCGGGAGGTAATGAGCAGTTCTTC CATTLAGGNEQFF
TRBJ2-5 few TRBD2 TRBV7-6 TGTGCCAGCAGCTACACGGGACTAGCGGGGGGAGTTCAAGAGACCCAGTACTTC CASSYTGLAGGVQETQYF
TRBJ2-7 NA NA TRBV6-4 TGTGCCAGCAGTGATGGTTGGGGAGGCAACGAGCAGTACTTC CASSDGWGGNEQYF
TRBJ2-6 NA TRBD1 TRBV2 TGTGCCAGCAGGAAAGAGACAGGGGGCTCTGGGGCCAACGTCCTGACTTTC CASRKETGGSGANVLTF
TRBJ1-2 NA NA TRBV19 TGTGCCAGTAGGAGAGAGGGCACCCCCTATGGCTACACCTTC CASRREGTPYGYTF
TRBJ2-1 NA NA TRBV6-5 TGTGCCAGCAGACAGGGAGCTTGGAATGAGCAGTTCTTC CASRQGAWNEQFF
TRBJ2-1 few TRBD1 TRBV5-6 TGTGCCAGCAGGCTGACAGGGGGGATCGTTAATGAGCAGTTCTTC CASRLTGGIVNEQFF
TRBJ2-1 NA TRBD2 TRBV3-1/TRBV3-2 TGTGCCAGCAGCCAAGAGCCACTAGCGCCCACCACCTCCTACAATGAGCAGTTCTTC CASSQEPLAPTTSYNEQFF
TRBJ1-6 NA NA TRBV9 TGTGCCAGCAGCGTAGATCAGCAGGGGCTTTCCCTAGGCTCACCCCTCCACTTT CASSVDQQGLSLGSPLHF
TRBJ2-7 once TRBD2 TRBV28 TGTGCCAGCAGTCAGCCGGCGGGAGTCGAGCAGTACTTC CASSQPAGVEQYF
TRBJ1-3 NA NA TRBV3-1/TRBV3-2 TGTGCCAGCAGCCAAGGATGGACATCATACTCTGGAAACACCATATATTTT CASSQGWTSYSGNTIYF